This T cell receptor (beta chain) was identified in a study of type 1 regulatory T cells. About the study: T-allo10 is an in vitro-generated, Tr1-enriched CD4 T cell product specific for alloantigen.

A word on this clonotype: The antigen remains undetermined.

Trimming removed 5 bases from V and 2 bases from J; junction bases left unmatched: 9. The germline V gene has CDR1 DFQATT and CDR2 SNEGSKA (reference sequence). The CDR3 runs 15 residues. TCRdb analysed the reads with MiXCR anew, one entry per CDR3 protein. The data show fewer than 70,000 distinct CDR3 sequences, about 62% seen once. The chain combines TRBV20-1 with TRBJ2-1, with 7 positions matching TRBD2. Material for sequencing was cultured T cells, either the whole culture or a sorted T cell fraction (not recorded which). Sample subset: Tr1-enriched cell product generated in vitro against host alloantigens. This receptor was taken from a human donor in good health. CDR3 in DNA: TGCAGTGCTTATCCCTTAGCGGGTACCTACAATGAGCAGTTCTTC. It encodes CSAYPLAGTYNEQFF.